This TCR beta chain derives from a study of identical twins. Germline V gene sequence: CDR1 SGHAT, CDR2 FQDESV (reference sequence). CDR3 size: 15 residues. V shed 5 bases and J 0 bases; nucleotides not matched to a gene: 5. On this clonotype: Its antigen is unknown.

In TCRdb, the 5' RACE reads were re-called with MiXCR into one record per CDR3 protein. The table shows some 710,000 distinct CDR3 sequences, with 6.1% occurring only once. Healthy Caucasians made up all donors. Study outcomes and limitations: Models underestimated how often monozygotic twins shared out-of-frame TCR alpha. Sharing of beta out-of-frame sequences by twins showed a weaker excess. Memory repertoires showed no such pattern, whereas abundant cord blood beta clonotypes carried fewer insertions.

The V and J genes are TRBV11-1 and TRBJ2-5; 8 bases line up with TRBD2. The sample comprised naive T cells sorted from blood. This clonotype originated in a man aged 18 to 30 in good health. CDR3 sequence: CASSLSGKYQETQYF. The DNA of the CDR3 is TGTGCCAGCAGCCTTAGCGGGAAGTACCAAGAGACCCAGTACTTC.